One sample yielded the 16 T cell receptor beta chains listed below, sequenced in a study of cytomegalovirus exposure and HLA in healthy donors. The study ran its PCR with 60 Vbeta and 13 Jbeta primers. TCRdb's copy holds only in-frame clones and misses some; the assay was immunoSEQ multiplex PCR. The data contain 150,000 to 170,000 clones, about 68% of them singletons. The sequencing sample was made of PBMCs. These receptors all come from a man between 18 and 35 years old in good health and CMV-seronegative.

The J gene is TRBJ1-2, the V gene TRBV19; a possible D gene is TRBD1 (5 bases). CDR1 is LNHDA, CDR2 SQIVND, per germline (reference sequence). The CDR3 is made up of 13 amino acids. With 5 bases removed from V and 5 bases from J, the gap between germline ends came to 12 bases. The chain's CDR3 is CASSPRGGYGYTF. The CDR3 DNA follows: TGTGCCAGTAGTCCCCGGGGGGGGTATGGCTACACCTTC.

The chain couples TRBV7-6 to TRBJ2-5; 7 bases map to TRBD2. Trimming took 5 bases from V and 3 from J; bases not matched to a gene: 6. Germline V lookup: CDR1 SGHVS, CDR2 FNYEAQ. CDR3 length: 14 residues. The CDR3 loop reads CASSRGDLEETQYF. The CDR3 coding sequence is TGTGCCAGCAGCCGGGGGGACTTAGAAGAGACCCAGTACTTC.

The gene calls are TRBV10-3 and TRBJ1-5, with TRBD1 identical over 11 bases. Germline trimming cut 4 bases from V and 8 bases from J; bases unmatched to any gene: 7. This CDR3 spans 15 amino acids. Germline loops: CDR1 ENHRY, CDR2 SYGVKD. CDR3 protein: CAISGGQGAPEPQHF. The CDR3 bases are TGTGCCATCAGTGGTGGACAGGGGGCCCCCGAGCCCCAGCATTTT.

The V call is TRBV18, the J call TRBJ2-7; 7 nucleotides line up with TRBD2. The CDR3 extends over 13 amino acids. Trimming removed 5 bases from V and 5 bases from J; junction bases left unmatched: 6. Germline V CDR1 and CDR2: KGHSH, LQKENI. Written as DNA, the CDR3 is TGTGCCAGCTCATGGGGAGGGGATAACGAGCAGTACTTC. Protein product: CASSWGGDNEQYF. Together with reference TRBV18 and TRBJ2-7, the CDR3 gives the full variable domain: NAGVMQNPRHLVRRRGQEARLRCSPMKGHSHVYWYRQLPEEGLKFMVYLQKENIIDESGMPKERFSAEFPKEGPSILRIQQVVRGDSAAYFCASSWGGDNEQYFGPGTRLTVT.

The V call is TRBV27, the J call TRBJ1-5; the match to TRBD1 covers 8 bases. This CDR3 spans 16 amino acids. CDR1 and CDR2 from the germline V gene are MNHEY and SMNVEV (reference sequence). With 2 bases clipped from V and 4 bases from J, the junction kept 7 bases outside the gene matches. The CDR3: CASSLLVQGANQPQHF. In DNA, the CDR3 is TGTGCCAGCAGTTTACTAGTTCAGGGGGCAAATCAGCCCCAGCATTTT.

This chain uses TRBV27 with TRBJ2-1, with no clear D. Germline loops: CDR1 MNHEY, CDR2 SMNVEV (reference sequence). Trimming pared 4 bases from V and 0 bases from J, leaving 10 bases between. CDR3 length: 15 amino acids. The CDR3 DNA reads as TGTGCCAGCAGTTCCCGAACAAGCTCCTACAATGAGCAGTTCTTC. It encodes CASSSRTSSYNEQFF.

The V gene is TRBV6-9, the J gene TRBJ2-1; a possible D gene is TRBD2 (6 bases). CDR1 MNHGY and CDR2 SVAAGI come from the germline V gene. CDR3 length equals 15 residues. Trimming stripped 5 bases from V and 7 bases from J, with 18 bases between. CDR3 sequence reads: CASSNSAGLINEQFF. The CDR3 DNA sequence: TGTGCCAGCAGTAACTCCGCGGGACTTATTAATGAGCAGTTCTTC.

V and J are TRBV15 and TRBJ2-3, with a tentative D call TRBD1 (5 bases). CDR3 length equals 16 residues. Trimming removed 0 bases from V and 2 bases from J, with 12 bases in between. From germline, CDR1 is LNHNV and CDR2 YYDKDF (reference sequence). CDR3 in amino acids: CATSREGVMDTDTQYF. DNA of the CDR3: TGTGCCACCAGCAGAGAAGGGGTTATGGACACAGATACGCAGTATTTT.

The chain combines TRBV25-1 with TRBJ2-5; D is unresolved. Deletions cut 2 bases from V and 5 bases from J, with 18 bases between. The CDR3 extends over 16 amino acids. Germline-derived CDR1 and CDR2 are MGHDK and SYGVNS. The CDR3 DNA reads TGTGCCAGCAGTGAAGGCAGGATCGGTATGACGGAGACCCAGTACTTC. Residues: CASSEGRIGMTETQYF. Based on the CDR3 plus reference TRBV25-1 and TRBJ2-5, the full variable domain is EADIYQTPRYLVIGTGKKITLECSQTMGHDKMYWYQQDPGMELHLIHYSYGVNSTEKGDLSSESTVSRIRTEHFPLTLESARPSHTSQYLCASSEGRIGMTETQYFGPGTRLLVL.

V is TRBV2 and J is TRBJ1-1; D gene ambiguous. CDR3 size: 15 residues. CDR1 and CDR2 from the germline V gene are SNHLY and FYNNEI. V lost 0 bases, J lost 5 bases, and 13 bases lay in between. The CDR3 coding sequence is TGTGCCAGCAGTGAAGCGGAGGCCAGCGGGACTGAAGCTTTCTTT. Translated, it gives CASSEAEASGTEAFF.

This CDR3 reads CASSQELLGGYEQYF. CDR3 nucleotides: TGCGCCAGCAGCCAGGAACTACTAGGGGGCTACGAGCAGTACTTC. The chain recombines TRBV4-3 with TRBJ2-7; possible D gene TRBD1, 6 bases. CDR3 length: 15 amino acids. CDR1 and CDR2 (germline): LGHNA, YSLEER. Trimming pared 3 bases from V and 3 bases from J, leaving 15 bases between.

The rearrangement links TRBV25-1 to TRBJ2-3; 9 nucleotides line up with TRBD2. Germline loops: CDR1 MGHDK, CDR2 SYGVNS. The ends lost 3 bases at V and 4 bases at J; junction bases unmatched: 8. This CDR3 has 16 amino acids. CDR3 region: CASSEDGSGSPDTQYF. The DNA for the CDR3 is TGTGCCAGCAGTGAGGATGGTAGCGGGAGCCCAGATACGCAGTATTTT.

As for this clone: This sample includes further DNA sequences coding for the same CDR3. The J gene is TRBJ2-2, the V gene TRBV7-2, with 10 bases aligning to TRBD1. Germline V gives CDR1 SGHTA, CDR2 FQGNSA. CDR3 size: 15 residues. Trimming cost V 3 bases and J 6 bases; bases outside gene matches: 4. CDR3 DNA sequence: TGTGCCAGCAGCTTGGGGACAGGGGAAGCCGGGGAGCTGTTTTTT. This encodes CASSLGTGEAGELFF.

V gene TRBV28 combines with J gene TRBJ2-7; possibly TRBD1 for D (5 bases). The CDR3 is 15 amino acids. Germline V gene data show CDR1 as MDHEN and CDR2 as SYDVKM. Deletions cut 3 bases from V and 0 bases from J, with 12 bases between. In DNA, the CDR3 is TGTGCCAGCAGTTTCGGCGACAGCTTCTCCTACGAGCAGTACTTC. As protein: CASSFGDSFSYEQYF. Filled out from reference TRBV28 and TRBJ2-7, the complete variable domain reads DVKVTQSSRYLVKRTGEKVFLECVQDMDHENMFWYRQDPGLGLRLIYFSYDVKMKEKGDIPEGYSVSREKKERFSLILESASTNQTSMYLCASSFGDSFSYEQYFGPGTRLTVT.

This clone was counted a few times. This chain connects TRBV19 to TRBJ2-1; D is perhaps TRBD1 (5 bases). There are 15 residues in the CDR3. Looked up from germline, CDR1 is LNHDA and CDR2 is SQIVND (reference sequence). V lost 0 bases, J lost 8 bases, and 14 bases lay in between. The CDR3 reads CASSIEGPPLDEQFF. As DNA, the CDR3 is TGTGCCAGTAGTATAGAGGGGCCGCCCCTGGATGAGCAGTTCTTC.

The chain recombines TRBV19 with TRBJ1-3, with a possible D match to TRBD1 (5 bases). Trimming cost V 4 bases and J 1 base, with 14 bases left between them. Germline CDR1 LNHDA, CDR2 SQIVND (reference sequence). The CDR3 is made up of 16 amino acids. The chain's CDR3 is CASSSRGTSSGNTIYF. The CDR3 bases are TGTGCCAGTAGTAGTAGGGGAACGAGTTCTGGAAACACCATATATTTT.